This TCR beta chain was recorded in a study of cytomegalovirus exposure and HLA in healthy donors (dated 2017 in TCRdb). Concerning the study at large: In an earlier analysis of roughly 590 of the donors, approximately 260 Gb of sequence data and 100 million or so unique TCR beta sequences from 180 million or so T cells were reported. The study aimed to test whether cataloging public T cell receptors could reveal signatures of past pathogen exposure. A later analysis re-analyzed previously published TCR beta repertoires from hundreds of donors and added high-resolution HLA genotyping to study TCR occurrence patterns. Typing coverage varied by locus: roughly 629-640 donors for A, B, C, DRB1 and DQB1; approximately 500 for DQA1; more than 600 for DPA1; 450 to 480 for DPB1. The study profiled the T cell repertoires of under 850 subjects by immunosequencing and related them to cytomegalovirus serostatus. The later analysis used no new phenotypic data to find candidate immune exposures, relying instead on TCR beta sequences and their occurrence across donors. Genome-wide SNP genotypes for about 60% of the roughly 670 donors were used in a later genetic analysis, which treated that subset as a discovery cohort. Among 398 genotyped donors of the cohort, an average of roughly 240,000 unique TCR beta nucleotide sequences were sequenced per donor, roughly 20% of them non-productive. Donor age, sex, ethnicity and CMV serostatus were collected together with the repertoire data. An earlier analysis of several hundred of the donors applied high-throughput TCR beta sequencing to assess whether each TCR beta V gene segment acted as functional or pseudogenic. Because of strong linkage in the cohort, 5 or 6 DR-DQ haplotypes were treated as single units for association and clustering. An early release that covered more than 550 HLA-typed donors contained about 300 gigabases of sequencing data and approximately 85 million unique TCR sequences. High-throughput TCR immunosequencing, statistical association of individual TCRs with disease status, and machine learning were combined to predict cytomegalovirus infection status. Class I and class II HLA loci were covered by the typing at four-digit resolution. Besides the first cohort of 550 to 750 subjects, a separate validation cohort made up of 90 to 150 different subjects was used. Every repertoire in the discovery cohort had been generated on one and the same sequencing platform. The genetic ancestry cluster associated with self-reported Caucasian donors included roughly four fifths of the roughly 360 genotyped donors.

The cohort comprised 710 or so healthy bone marrow donors. Cohort members were all nominally healthy when sampled, although unrecorded immune exposures were likely present. The donor was CMV seronegative and belonged to the group of approximately 320 seronegative cohort members. Each donor provided a peripheral blood sample, and peripheral blood mononuclear cells were used for TCR beta sequencing. The Qiagen DNeasy Blood Extraction Kit was used to extract genomic DNA from the blood cell samples. Concerning this clone: This receptor's antigen is unknown. Base-call qualities are not available, and no considerably larger clone is one nucleotide away.

Libraries came from the immunoSEQ multiplex PCR assay. The multiplex PCR relied on a mix of 60 forward primers for TCR Vbeta segments and 13 reverse primers for TCR Jbeta segments. The CDR3 region of rearranged TCR beta genes was amplified from genomic DNA by a multiplex PCR assay. The Illumina HiSeq System was used to sequence the amplified TCR beta libraries as 87-base-pair reads. The authors' pipeline ran thus. A later analysis tallied 75 million to 95 million unique TCR beta chains across the 660 or so repertoires, and roughly 11 million of those chains were shared by two or more donors. A nearest-neighbor algorithm error-corrected the raw reads and collapsed the reads into unique sequences, merging closely related sequences to remove PCR and sequencing errors. Alignment of CDR3 sequences to IMGT reference sequences was used to assign V, D and J gene segments. For a sequence to be retained, a match of at least six nucleotides was required to both a V gene segment and a J gene segment. Rearrangements were called productive when the CDR3 lacked stop codons and stayed in frame with V and J; all others were non-productive. Following IMGT convention, CDR3 was defined as the stretch from the second conserved V-encoded cysteine up to the conserved J-encoded phenylalanine. The earlier analysis of some 580 of the donors excluded any sequence lacking an unambiguous match to a single V gene segment. An earlier analysis of several hundred of the donors classified V segments as functional when productive rearrangements were above 56.7% and as segregating when the standard deviation between donors was above 5%. To diagnose cytomegalovirus status from the catalog of TCR beta chain sequences, a statistical classification framework was built. In a later analysis, TCR nucleotide sequences were compared against IMGT/GENE-DB human TR gene sequences so that V and J genes could be assigned. A later analysis assigned CDR3 sequences and most-parsimonious VDJ recombination scenarios with the TCRdist pipeline. In a later analysis, each TCR beta chain was defined by its CDR3 amino acid sequence together with its V-gene family, and reads lacking a unique V-gene family were excluded. As a way to deal with suspected cross-contamination and a sequencing artifact, a later analysis dropped approximately 570 nucleotide sequences that were highly shared and had low generation probability. In a later analysis, a clonal expansion index for each public chain was calculated from normalized within-repertoire ranks of inferred template counts. Generation probabilities in a later analysis came from a VDJ recombination model fitted to out-of-frame rearrangements, and those results were checked against IGoR. A later analysis scored TCR-TCR, TCR-HLA and TCR-CMV co-occurrence with hypergeometric tests, applying a repertoire-size bias correction to TCR pairs. A later analysis estimated false discovery rates by permuting HLA or CMV assignments 20 times. A later analysis grouped co-occurring TCRs with DBSCAN, adding TCRdist sequence similarity when clustering within HLA-allele-positive subsets. For co-occurrence clustering, repertoires with fewer than 30,000 or more than 120,000 public chains were excluded, along with roughly 5 repertoires with anomalous nucleotide sharing. TCRdb limited this immuneACCESS table to in-frame rearrangements with V and J called. A share of clones is missing; checked studies link under half to unresolved V genes, and the rest is unexplained. V and J calls and clone size are given by that table; D and trimming were obtained from the DNA. Across this sample there are over 150,000 clones, with around 85% seen only once. The ten most abundant clones make up 4.3% of the sample.

The research as a whole found: Some IMGT-functional V segments, including TRBV6-2 and TRBV6-3, could not be told apart with the 87-base-pair reads, so those segments were excluded. Several of the top co-occurrence clusters appeared to be linked to parvovirus B19, influenza, CMV and Epstein-Barr virus, according to a later analysis. This cohort had only TCR beta chains sequenced, and the lack of alpha or paired-chain data limited which features could be detected. Because HLA typing was missing for some donors at each locus, association tests included only the typed subset. A later analysis found that HLA-associated TCR beta chains were more clonally expanded and had lower generation probabilities than equally common non-associated chains. Most TCR sequences were seen in very few donors, while some public TCRs were found in many individuals. The classifier was reported to diagnose cytomegalovirus status with high specificity and sensitivity in both the original and validation cohorts. Specific HLA alleles were associated with more than 15,000 TCR beta sequences at a false discovery rate of 0.05 in a later analysis. Over 15 rarely observed V segments, including chromosome 9 orphons, were excluded from the earlier analysis of several hundred of the donors because counts were too low. In vitro tests confirmed that three of the cytomegalovirus-associated TCR beta chains recognize cytomegalovirus antigens. Correlated functional status among segregating V segments might be attributable to linkage disequilibrium, but an unknown experimental factor could not be ruled out. An earlier analysis of roughly 570 of the donors showed that most TCR beta V segments appeared in productive rearrangements either about 90% or about 30% of the time, which broadly matched IMGT annotations. In the study, some 160 TCR beta chains were listed as associated with cytomegalovirus. The presence/absence analyses assumed that sequencing depth was roughly uniform across donors, and that assumption may not be true. Strong co-occurrence of HLA alleles, especially DR and DQ, made assigning TCR associations to individual alleles difficult. According to a later analysis, TCR association rates differed among HLA loci, with DRB1 alleles showing the most associated TCRs and HLA-C alleles showing the fewest. A further reported finding was that TCR beta sequences accurately predicted the HLA-A and HLA-B alleles for most subjects in the first cohort. For the cohort, immune exposure information was limited to CMV serostatus. Most CMV-associated TCR beta chains appeared to be HLA-restricted in a later analysis, and the HLA associations seemed to be driven largely by CMV exposure. A later genetic analysis reported fewer N-insertions in productive TCRs among donors in an Asian-associated ancestry cluster than the roughly 700-donor mean. V-gene and J-gene trimming of TCR beta chains was associated with a missense DCLRE1C variant in a later genetic analysis, and the association was replicated in an independent cohort. It was suggested by the authors that the approach could potentially be generalized to other disease states and immunological phenotypes. A cluster of highly shared sequence variants was judged likely to represent a technical artifact of the sequencing pipeline.

The CDR3 starts with the cysteine, ends with the phenylalanine, and has 15 residues. Only CDR3 DNA remains: 45 bases, in frame from the first base. The germline V and J ends show losses of 6 bases and 6 bases respectively, and no gene match explains 13 bases of the junction. The CDR1 and CDR2 encoded by the germline V gene are MDHEN and SYDVKM. The TCR sequence derives from a man in his forties in good health and CMV-seronegative. This sequence uses TRBV28 and TRBJ2-7, with 8 bases matching TRBD1. Source material: PBMCs. The sequence in DNA is TGTGCCAGCAGAATCGTCCATCATCAGGGGGCCGAGCAGTACTTC. Its coded protein is CASRIVHHQGAEQYF.